Sequencing of this T cell receptor beta chain was carried out in a study of glioma-infiltrating T cells. The iRepertoire nested amplicon-rescue multiplex PCR amplified TCR alpha and beta CDR3s from RNA. One-step reverse transcription and amplification started from approximately 100-400 ng of tissue mRNA or PBMC total RNA. In TCRdb, the multiplex PCR reads were re-called with MiXCR into one record per CDR3 protein. The profile shows under 200,000 distinct CDR3 sequences, approximately 30% of them singletons. V was clipped by 4 bases and J by 3 bases; unmatched bases: 1. This CDR3 is 12 amino acids long. Per the germline V gene, CDR1 is SQVTM and CDR2 is ANQGSEA. This clonotype was observed at least ten times. Its antigen is currently unknown. Study conclusions and caveats: CDR3 overlap between tissue and blood was very small.

This clonotype was obtained from a human donor with low-grade glioma or glioblastoma, undergoing nonglioma brain surgery, or in good health (not recorded which). The J gene is TRBJ2-3, the V gene TRBV29-1; TRBD2 aligns across 7 bases. The specimen sequenced was glioma tissue, nonneoplastic brain tissue, or PBMCs (not recorded which). In DNA, the CDR3 is TGCAGCGTTGTGGGGGGGACAGATACGCAGTATTTT. Translation gives CSVVGGTDTQYF.